A single T cell receptor beta chain is shown here with its context. Its antigen is not yet known. The cohort was made up of around 720 healthy bone marrow donors. At the time of sampling, all cohort members were nominally healthy, though unrecorded immune exposures were likely present. The donor tested CMV seronegative, placing the donor among the 352 seronegative members of the cohort. Every donor gave a peripheral blood sample, and the peripheral blood mononuclear cells from that sample were used for TCR beta sequencing. The Qiagen DNeasy Blood Extraction Kit was used to extract genomic DNA from the blood cell samples. Receptor amplification or capture employed the immunoSEQ multiplex PCR assay. The multiplex PCR relied on a mix of 60 forward primers for TCR Vbeta segments and 13 reverse primers for TCR Jbeta segments. Amplification of the CDR3 region of rearranged TCR beta genes was performed with a multiplex PCR assay on genomic DNA. Amplified TCR beta libraries were sequenced as 87-base-pair reads on the Illumina HiSeq System. In the source study's methods: Across the 670 or so repertoires, a later analysis counted tens of millions of unique TCR beta chains, around 11 million of which were shared by at least two donors. Raw reads were error-corrected and collapsed into unique sequences by a nearest-neighbor algorithm in which closely related sequences were merged to remove PCR and sequencing errors. V, D and J gene segments were assigned by aligning CDR3 sequences to IMGT reference sequences. For a sequence to be retained, at least a six-nucleotide match to both a V gene segment and a J gene segment was required. Rearrangements were classified as productive when the CDR3 lacked stop codons and remained in frame with V and J, and all other rearrangements were classified as non-productive. Following IMGT convention, CDR3 was defined as the stretch from the second conserved V-encoded cysteine up to the conserved J-encoded phenylalanine. The earlier analysis of some 600 of the donors excluded sequences that lacked an unambiguous match to a single V gene segment. An earlier analysis of some 500 of the donors classified V segments as functional when productive rearrangements were above 56.7% and as segregating when the standard deviation between donors was above 5%. A statistical classification framework was built to diagnose cytomegalovirus status from the catalog of TCR beta chain sequences. In a later analysis, V and J genes were assigned by comparing TCR nucleotide sequences against IMGT/GENE-DB human TR gene sequences. A later analysis assigned CDR3 sequences and most-parsimonious VDJ recombination scenarios with the TCRdist pipeline. In a later analysis, each TCR beta chain was defined by its CDR3 amino acid sequence together with its V-gene family, and reads without a unique V-gene family were excluded. A later analysis removed nearly 600 highly shared, low-generation-probability nucleotide sequences to deal with suspected cross-contamination and a sequencing artifact. For each public chain, a later analysis derived a clonal expansion index from normalized ranks of inferred template counts within each repertoire. In a later analysis, generation probabilities were computed using a VDJ recombination model fitted to out-of-frame rearrangements, and the results were checked against IGoR. In a later analysis, TCR-TCR, TCR-HLA and TCR-CMV co-occurrence was scored with hypergeometric tests, and a repertoire-size bias correction was applied to TCR pairs. In a later analysis, false discovery rates were estimated by permuting HLA or CMV assignments 20 times. In a later analysis, co-occurring TCRs were grouped using DBSCAN, with TCRdist sequence similarity added in when clustering inside HLA-allele-positive subsets. Repertoires with fewer than 30,000 or more than 120,000 public chains were left out of co-occurrence clustering, as were about five repertoires with anomalous nucleotide sharing. TCRdb took this table from immuneACCESS and kept in-frame rearrangements with V and J called. Such tables lack part of the clones; where checked against another copy, unresolved V genes explain under half of the gap, and the rest is unexplained. V and J calls plus clone size are reproduced from that table; the DNA served to infer D and trimming. The sample's table covers under 70,000 clones. Roughly 2.1% of the sample belongs to the ten largest clones.

V is cut by 1 base and J by 5 bases, and the space between the germline ends is 18 bases. The germline V gene encodes CDR1 SGHAT and CDR2 FQNNGV. The CDR3, from cysteine to phenylalanine, totals 17 residues. Here the CDR3 DNA is all that survives: 51 bases in frame from base 1. The data stem from a study of cytomegalovirus exposure and HLA in healthy donors (dated by TCRdb to the late 2010s). For the wider study: An earlier analysis of several hundred of the donors reported roughly 270 Gb of sequence data and around 110 million unique TCR beta sequences from some 180 million T cells. Donor age, sex, ethnicity and CMV serostatus were compiled together with the repertoire data. On average, roughly 240,000 unique TCR beta nucleotide sequences were sequenced per donor among a few hundred genotyped donors of the cohort, with roughly 18% of those sequences being non-productive. Genome-wide SNP genotypes for about 60% of the roughly 670 donors were used in a later genetic analysis, which treated that subset as a discovery cohort. Approximately 310 gigabases of sequencing data and roughly 81 million unique TCR sequences made up an early release that covered under 750 HLA-typed donors. The later analysis used no new phenotypic data to find candidate immune exposures, relying instead on TCR beta sequences and their occurrence across donors. The genetic ancestry cluster associated with self-reported Caucasian donors included 80% to 90% of the 300 to 400 genotyped donors. Typing coverage varied by locus: about 620-640 donors for A, B, C, DRB1 and DQB1; roughly 500 for DQA1; around 610 for DPA1; roughly 450 for DPB1. Both class I and class II loci were covered by HLA typing, at four-digit resolution. A later analysis re-analyzed previously published TCR beta repertoires from 666 donors and added high-resolution HLA genotyping to study TCR occurrence patterns. A handful of DR-DQ haplotypes were treated as single units for association and clustering because of strong linkage in the cohort. The study aimed to test whether signatures of past pathogen exposure could be identified by cataloging public T cell receptors. A separate validation cohort of about 110 different subjects was used in addition to the 666-subject first cohort. An earlier analysis of roughly 600 of the donors used high-throughput TCR beta sequencing to judge whether each TCR beta V gene segment behaved as functional or pseudogenic. To predict cytomegalovirus infection status, the study combined high-throughput TCR immunosequencing, statistical association of individual TCRs with disease status, and machine learning. Every repertoire in the discovery cohort had been generated on one and the same sequencing platform. The T cell repertoires of 666 subjects were profiled by immunosequencing and related to cytomegalovirus serostatus. General conclusions and limits of the study: According to the authors, the approach could potentially be generalized to other disease states and immunological phenotypes. A few of the identified cytomegalovirus-associated TCR beta chains were confirmed in vitro to be specific for cytomegalovirus antigens. Broadly in line with IMGT annotations, most TCR beta V segments showed up in productive rearrangements about 87% or about 30% of the time in an earlier analysis of around 600 of the donors. A cluster of highly shared sequence variants was judged likely to be a technical artifact of the sequencing pipeline. Correlated functional status among segregating V segments might be attributable to linkage disequilibrium, but an unknown experimental factor could not be ruled out. A further reported finding was that TCR beta sequences accurately predicted the HLA-A and HLA-B alleles for most subjects in the first cohort. When HLA alleles, especially DR and DQ, strongly co-occurred, attributing TCR associations to individual alleles was difficult. In a later analysis, HLA-associated TCR beta chains were found to be more clonally expanded and to have lower generation probabilities than equally common non-associated chains. The study listed over 150 TCR beta chains as associated with cytomegalovirus. Some IMGT-functional V segments, including TRBV6-2 and TRBV6-3, could not be told apart with the 87-base-pair reads, so those segments were excluded. Immune exposure information for the cohort was limited to CMV serostatus. In a later analysis, several top co-occurrence clusters were reported to appear linked to parvovirus B19, influenza, CMV and Epstein-Barr virus. In this cohort, only TCR beta chains were sequenced, and detectable features were limited by the absence of alpha or paired-chain data. The earlier analysis of 450 to 700 of the donors excluded approximately 17 rarely observed V segments, including chromosome 9 orphons, because counts were too low. Because HLA typing was unavailable for some donors at each locus, only the typed subset was used in association tests. Most CMV-associated TCR beta chains appeared to be HLA-restricted in a later analysis, and the HLA associations seemed to be driven largely by CMV exposure. Most TCR sequences were seen in very few donors, while some public TCRs were found in many individuals. Specific HLA alleles were associated with 18,000 or so TCR beta sequences at a false discovery rate of 0.05 in a later analysis. Cytomegalovirus status was reported to be diagnosed by the classifier with high specificity and sensitivity in both the original and validation cohorts. Compared with the 666-donor mean, donors in an Asian-associated ancestry cluster had fewer N-insertions in productive TCRs, according to a later genetic analysis. In a later analysis, the rate of TCR association differed among HLA loci, with DRB1 alleles having the most associated TCRs and HLA-C alleles having the fewest. The presence/absence analyses assumed that sequencing depth was roughly uniform across donors, and that assumption may not be true. An association between a missense DCLRE1C variant and V-gene and J-gene trimming of TCR beta chains was found in a later genetic analysis and replicated in an independent cohort.

The sample taken for sequencing was PBMCs. This receptor was obtained from a young woman in good health and CMV-seronegative. This sequence uses TRBV11-2 and TRBJ2-1, and the D gene may be TRBD2, 6 bases matching. The CDR3 here reads CASSLGRLRDPNNEQFF. The sequenced DNA is TGTGCCAGCAGCTTAGGCCGATTGCGGGACCCTAACAATGAGCAGTTCTTC.